This paragraph reports one T cell receptor beta chain. This clonotype was seen only a few times. It has no known antigen specificity. Base qualities were left out, and no much larger clone turns up one base away. The source of the sample is a study of T-cell memory formation after mild COVID-19 (dated by TCRdb to about 2021). Background for the entire study: TCR sequence clusters from the two donors were largely donor specific. Two young, previously healthy adult volunteers, one female and one male, were included in the cohort. T-cell clones expanding and contracting after mild COVID-19 in a couple of donors were tracked by longitudinal TCRalpha and TCRbeta repertoire sequencing. Findings and caveats that apply to the study as a whole: Contracting CD4+ clones were located mainly in the CM and EM memory subsets, whereas CD8+ clones were found to be enriched in EMRA. SARS-CoV-2 specificity was not confirmed for the second-wave clones peaking on day 37. The study included only a couple of mild cases, and larger cohorts that include severe cases with pre-infection samples were judged to be necessary. Clones that contracted from day 15 to 85 showed balanced CD4/CD8 phenotypes, whereas a second wave of clones that expanded from day 15 to 37 leaned towards CD4+. Some responding clones were detected in pre-infection memory, which suggested that pre-existing cross-reactive memory T cells had joined the SARS-CoV-2 response.

Ficoll-Paque density gradient centrifugation was used to isolate PBMCs. Instrument used: Illumina NovaSeq 6000. TCRalpha and TCRbeta cDNA libraries were built by 5'RACE with constant-segment primers, adding sample barcodes and unique molecular identifiers. RNA was extracted from every sample with Trizol reagent. Library amplification was performed in two PCR steps, and a second sample barcode and Illumina TruSeq adapters were introduced in the second step. Libraries were sequenced on an Illumina NovaSeq with 2 x 150 bp paired-end reads. As for how the authors treated the data: Reads were demultiplexed and collapsed into UMI-guided consensus sequences with migec v1.2.7. Using mixcr v2.1.11, UMI consensuses were aligned to TRA and TRB V and J templates and then assembled into clonotypes. A clonotype was counted as expanded or contracted only when both edgeR and NoisET called the clonotype significant, with the noise models trained on biological replicates. For edgeR calls, the thresholds were a false discovery rate-adjusted p below 0.01 and a log2 fold-change of 1. As an exploratory analysis of dynamics, PCA with hierarchical clustering was applied to max-normalized trajectories of the 1000 most abundant clonotypes. Separately sequenced CD4+ and CD8+ repertoires were used to assign a CD4 or CD8 phenotype to each responding clone. TCRdb reprocessing: public reads trimmed at Q25 with fastp, clones called with MiXCR, in-frame beta chains kept. CDR3 protein duplicates are merged, each entry listing the most common genes and DNA. The V and J calls come from TCRdb's annotation, not from the publication. The sample has about 210,000 distinct CDR3 sequences on record, roughly 30% of them singletons. Clones ranked in the top ten supply more than 9.5% of the sample.

The sequence was obtained from an adult woman who had mild COVID-19 (a few samples of this study predate the infection). The sample titles of this study are shuffled in the database, so cell type and time point are left out; the donor was told from shared clones. The sequencing input was PBMCs or a T cell subset sorted from them (not recorded which).

CDR3 reads: CATSSPLRGAPTRNEQFF. The sequence in DNA is TGTGCCACCAGCAGCCCCTTGAGAGGGGCGCCTACAAGGAATGAGCAGTTCTTC. This chain is built from TRBV15 and TRBJ2-1; the D element might be TRBD1 or TRBD2, as each aligns at 5 bases. The germline V gene (reference sequence) supplies CDR1 LNHNV and CDR2 YYDKDF. V sheds 3 bases and J sheds 7 bases, leaving 25 bases between their ends. The CDR3 starts with the cysteine, ends with the phenylalanine, and has 18 residues. Only the CDR3 DNA is retained, 54 bases long and in frame from the first base.